The rows below give T cell receptor beta chains drawn from one sample of a study of blood T cell repertoires in COVID-19. Sequencing used immunoSEQ multiplex PCR; TCRdb keeps in-frame clones, though not all of them. The sample holds 75,000 to 100,000 clones, approximately 86% seen once. The sequencing input was peripheral blood. Source of these receptors: a man between 65 and 85 years old with acute or convalescent COVID-19. The CDR3 runs from the conserved cysteine through the conserved F or W. A D gene is named only where the DNA matches it firmly. Clone size, where shown, is once, few, many, or a class for clones that have expanded.

TRBJ2-7	-	TRBV6-6	TRBD2	TGTGCCAGCAGTGGGGGACTAGCGGGCTACGAGCAGTACTTC	CASSGGLAGYEQYF
TRBJ2-3	-	TRBV27	-	TGTGCCAGCAGTTTATCGGGCACAATCTCGACAGATACGCAGTATTTT	CASSLSGTISTDTQYF
TRBJ2-1	-	TRBV21-1	-	TGTGCCAGCAGCAAAGCGATAATACGCCTAGCGGGGGGGAATGAGCAGTTCTTC	CASSKAIIRLAGGNEQFF
TRBJ2-7	-	TRBV19	TRBD1	TGTGCCAGTACCGCCGGACAGGGGTTATCCTACGAGCAGTACTTC	CASTAGQGLSYEQYF
TRBJ2-2	-	TRBV6-5	-	TGTGCCACCACCAGAGGGCCCAACACCGGGGAGCTGTTTTTT	CATTRGPNTGELFF
TRBJ1-6	few	TRBV6-6	TRBD1	TGTGCCAGCAGTCAGACAGGGGTCGATAATTCACCCCTCCACTTT	CASSQTGVDNSPLHF
TRBJ1-1	-	TRBV6-5	-	TGTGCCAGCAGCCCCTCCCCGGTGAACACTGAAGCTTTCTTT	CASSPSPVNTEAFF
TRBJ2-1	-	TRBV28	TRBD2	TGTGCCAGCAGTTCCCCTGGCGGGAGTGACTACAATGAGCAGTTCTTC	CASSSPGGSDYNEQFF
TRBJ2-1	-	TRBV2	TRBD1	TGTGCCAGCAGTCACCAGGACAGGGATAATGAGCAGTTCTTC	CASSHQDRDNEQFF
TRBJ2-1	-	TRBV4-3	-	TGCGCCAGCAGCCGCCGAGGGACCTACAATGAGCAGTTCTTC	CASSRRGTYNEQFF
TRBJ2-7	few	TRBV28	-	TGTGCCAGCAGTAGGGAGAGGAACGAGCAGTACTTC	CASSRERNEQYF
TRBJ1-3	once	TRBV5-1	TRBD1	TGCGCCAGCAGCCTAAACAGGGACAGAGGAAACACCATATATTTT	CASSLNRDRGNTIYF
TRBJ1-1	-	TRBV28	TRBD1	TGTGCCAGCAGTTTACAGGGGGCAGGCACTGAAGCTTTCTTT	CASSLQGAGTEAFF
TRBJ1-4	-	TRBV7-8	-	TGTGCCAGCAGCGACCGGGGGTTGACTAATGAAAAACTGTTTTTT	CASSDRGLTNEKLFF
TRBJ2-2	-	TRBV24-1	-	TGTGCCACCAGTCCCGGGACAACGAACACCGGGGAGCTGTTTTTT	CATSPGTTNTGELFF
TRBJ1-2	once	TRBV19	TRBD1	TGTGCCAGTAGTACTCGACAGGGACAGGGCTCCTATGGCTACACCTTC	CASSTRQGQGSYGYTF
TRBJ2-7	-	TRBV3-1/TRBV3-2	-	TGTGCCAGCAGCCAAGCTCCTACCGAGCAGTACTTC	CASSQAPTEQYF
TRBJ2-7	-	TRBV6-5	-	TGTGCCAGCAGGACGGACAGAGAATCTTCCTACGAGCAGTACTTC	CASRTDRESSYEQYF
TRBJ2-5	-	TRBV6-5	-	TGTGCCAGCAGCTCCTCCTCTAAGACCCAGTACTTC	CASSSSSKTQYF
TRBJ1-5	-	TRBV7-9	TRBD1	TGTGCCAGCAGCTTGGGCGGTTGGGGACAGGGAAGCAATCAGCCCCAGCATTTT	CASSLGGWGQGSNQPQHF
TRBJ2-1	-	TRBV5-6	TRBD1	TGTGCCAGCAGCTCGACAGGGTTCTCCTACAATGAGCAGTTCTTC	CASSSTGFSYNEQFF
TRBJ1-1	-	TRBV6-1	-	TGTGCCAGCAGTGATCTCTCAGTAGGGGGTGAAGCTTTCTTT	CASSDLSVGGEAFF
TRBJ1-5	-	TRBV28	TRBD1	TGTGCCAGCAGTTTACTAGCGGGTGACAGGGATCAGCCCCAGCATTTT	CASSLLAGDRDQPQHF
TRBJ2-3	-	TRBV7-9	-	TGTGCCAGCAGCTACCCAGGCACAGATACGCAGTATTTT	CASSYPGTDTQYF
TRBJ2-3	-	TRBV7-9	TRBD2	TGTGCCAGCAGCTCCAGCGGGGCGAGCACAGATACGCAGTATTTT	CASSSSGASTDTQYF
TRBJ2-7	once	TRBV6-6	-	TGTGCCAGCAGTTCCCGGGCGCAGGGGTTTAACGACGAGCAGTACTTC	CASSSRAQGFNDEQYF
TRBJ2-4	-	TRBV28	TRBD1	TGTGCCAGCACCCCCGGCGGGACAGGGGCCGACATTCAGTACTTC	CASTPGGTGADIQYF
TRBJ1-5	-	TRBV5-1	TRBD1	TGCGCCAGCAGCTTGGAAGGGGACAGGAGGGAGCCCCAGCATTTT	CASSLEGDRREPQHF
TRBJ2-1	-	TRBV19	TRBD2	TGTGCCAGTAGTACCCAGCGGGGGGGCAACAATGAGCAGTTCTTC	CASSTQRGGNNEQFF
TRBJ1-1	-	TRBV2	-	TGTGCCAGCAGCTCGGGGGGGGTTATGAACACTGAAGCTTTCTTT	CASSSGGVMNTEAFF
TRBJ2-7	-	TRBV12-3/TRBV12-4	-	TGTGCCAGCAGAGGGGGATCTTACGAGCAGTACTTC	CASRGGSYEQYF
TRBJ2-3	-	TRBV7-9	TRBD2	TGTGCCAGCAGCGGGGTGACGGGGGGGAGCACAGATACGCAGTATTTT	CASSGVTGGSTDTQYF
TRBJ1-5	few	TRBV7-2	-	TGTGCCAGCAGCTTAGTGGGGGCCCAGCCCCAGCATTTT	CASSLVGAQPQHF
TRBJ2-1	-	TRBV19	-	TGTGCCAGTAGTCAAACCAGGGATTACAATGAGCAGTTCTTC	CASSQTRDYNEQFF
TRBJ1-1	-	TRBV5-4	-	TGTGCCAGCAGCTTACAGGGACCGGCGAACACTGAAGCTTTCTTT	CASSLQGPANTEAFF
TRBJ2-2	once	TRBV11-2	-	TGTGCCAGCAGCTTACGGGGGTCGGACACCGGGGAGCTGTTTTTT	CASSLRGSDTGELFF
TRBJ1-6	-	TRBV5-4	TRBD1	TGTGCCAGCAGCTTGGGGGACAGGGCGCATTCACCCCTCCACTTT	CASSLGDRAHSPLHF
TRBJ2-1	-	TRBV27	TRBD2	TGTGCCAGCAGTACCCCGCGCGGGGGACTAGCGGGGGGCAATGAGCAGTTCTTC	CASSTPRGGLAGGNEQFF
TRBJ2-4	-	TRBV5-1	TRBD1	TGCGCCAGCAGCTTAACCGGGACAGAGGGTCGCATTCAGTACTTC	CASSLTGTEGRIQYF
TRBJ2-5	-	TRBV5-8	-	TGTGCCAGCAGCTGGTCACAGGGTGGCCAGACCCAGTACTTC	CASSWSQGGQTQYF
TRBJ2-3	-	TRBV6-2/TRBV6-3	-	TGTGCCAGCAGTTACCTCCTCGGGGCGGGGATAGACACAGATACGCAGTATTTT	CASSYLLGAGIDTDTQYF
TRBJ2-1	-	TRBV6-2/TRBV6-3	TRBD2	TGTGCCAGCAGTACTGGGACTAGCGATTTGAATGAGCAGTTCTTC	CASSTGTSDLNEQFF
TRBJ2-1	-	TRBV28	-	TGTGCCAGCAACCCTTGGAGGGGATTAACGGGCAATCTAAACAACAATGAGCAGTTCTTC	CASNPWRGLTGNLNNNEQFF
TRBJ1-1	-	TRBV29-1	-	TGCAGCGTTGGACTGAGAACGGACACTGAAGCTTTCTTT	CSVGLRTDTEAFF
TRBJ2-5	-	TRBV18	-	TGTGCCAGCTCACCACTGGGGGGATTGGAGACCCAGTACTTC	CASSPLGGLETQYF
TRBJ2-1	-	TRBV6-5	-	TGTGCCAGCATTAGGGGAATAAACAATGAGCAGTTCTTC	CASIRGINNEQFF
TRBJ2-6	-	TRBV6-6	TRBD2	TGTGCCAGCAGTTACCCGGGGGGTTCGGGGGCCAACGTCCTGACTTTC	CASSYPGGSGANVLTF
TRBJ2-5	-	TRBV21-1	-	TGTGCCAGCACCCCGAGGGGGGGGTTCCAGTACTTC	CASTPRGGFQYF
TRBJ1-4	-	TRBV7-9	-	TGTGCCAGCAGCTTAGGACAGTCAATTAATGAAAAACTGTTTTTT	CASSLGQSINEKLFF
TRBJ1-6	-	TRBV3-1/TRBV3-2	-	TGTGCCAGCAGCCAAGAACCGGGGAGGGGTAATTCACCCCTCCACTTT	CASSQEPGRGNSPLHF
TRBJ2-1	-	TRBV10-1	-	TGCGCCAGCAGTAGACACAGGAGTATGGACAATGAGCAGTTCTTC	CASSRHRSMDNEQFF
TRBJ1-2	-	TRBV19	TRBD1	TGTGCCAGTAGTATCCGGGACAGGCCTGGCTACACCTTC	CASSIRDRPGYTF
TRBJ2-3	-	TRBV10-1	-	TGCGCCAGCAGTGAGTTTAGCGGAGGGAGCACAGATACGCAGTATTTT	CASSEFSGGSTDTQYF
TRBJ2-1	few	TRBV9	TRBD1	TGTGCCAGCAGCGAGCCGAGACAGGGTTCGAGCTCCTACAATGAGCAGTTCTTC	CASSEPRQGSSSYNEQFF